This T cell receptor (beta chain) was recorded in a study of vaccination and CD4 T cells after COVID-19. Study overall: Overlapping peptides covering the spike proteins of SARS-CoV-2, HCoV-NL63, HCoV-OC43 and HCoV-229E were added to stimulate cells.

Turning to this clonotype: Its antigen is undetermined.

The Oncomine TCR Beta short-read assay was applied to DNA of cultured CD4+ T cells. Using the QIAamp micro DNA kit, genomic DNA was extracted from the CD4+ T cells that had been cultured. In TCRdb, the PCR reads were re-called with MiXCR into one record per CDR3 protein. This table has 7,600 or so distinct CDR3 sequences, around 40% appearing once. Treatment reported: roughly nine-day PBMC culture with coronavirus spike peptide pools or control peptides (ViraFEST assay). One should note that the unexposed donor's CD4+ T cells were collected before the COVID-19 pandemic (2011-2018). CDR3 length: 16 residues. The germline V gene encodes CDR1 MDHEN and CDR2 SYDVKM. Trimming shortened V by 4 bases and J by 4 bases, and 19 bases separated the two germline ends.

Sequenced: CD4+ T cells from blood, cultured in vitro. V gene TRBV28 combines with J gene TRBJ1-2, with a possible D match to TRBD1 (6 bases). This TCR came from a human donor in good health. The CDR3 loop is CASSSPPGGLVYGYTF. CDR3 sequence (DNA): TGTGCCAGCAGTTCCCCTCCTGGGGGGCTGGTCTATGGCTACACCTTC.